Described below is a single T cell receptor (beta chain) sequence and its context. Its antigen is unidentified. The sample comes from a study of cytomegalovirus exposure and HLA in healthy donors. Study at large: Drawn from HLA-typed donors, about 82 million unique TCRs were held in an early data release. The Caucasian-associated ancestry cluster held roughly 84% of a few hundred genotyped donors.

The PCR employed 60 Vbeta primers together with 13 Jbeta primers. Profiled with immunoSEQ multiplex PCR; TCRdb holds only in-frame clones, not every one. Of roughly 180,000 clones in the sample, approximately 81% were seen once. Notes on the study in general: Later work showed greater clonal expansion in HLA-associated TCR beta chains than in equally common others. Earlier analysis yielded a pattern in which most TCR beta V segments were productive about 90% or about 30% of the time.

With V trimmed by 5 bases and J by 6 bases, 8 bases remained unmatched. This CDR3 has 14 residues. Germline V gives CDR1 SGHTS, CDR2 YDEGEE. The chain recombines TRBV5-8 with TRBJ2-7, with TRBD1 identical over 10 bases. This receptor was identified in a boy aged 2 to 10 in good health and CMV-seronegative. Sequencing was carried out using PBMCs. CDR3 sequence reads: CASSPGTGVFEQYF. CDR3 DNA: TGTGCCAGCAGTCCCGGGACAGGGGTCTTCGAGCAGTACTTC.